This TCR beta chain was identified in a study of T cell changes during pregnancy in multiple sclerosis. The J segment lost 3 bases and the V segment lost 10 bases, leaving 16 bases of the junction unmatched. The CDR3 runs 16 residues. Germline CDR1 MNHEY, CDR2 SMNVEV (reference sequence). Using immunoSEQ multiplex PCR, the repertoire was profiled, and TCRdb retains in-frame clones only, with some absent. The sample shows about 40,000 clones, roughly 90% of them seen only once. The V gene is TRBV27, the J gene TRBJ2-7, with 9 nucleotides matching TRBD2. The TCR sequence derives from a female donor with multiple sclerosis, enrolled in a pregnancy study. The sample in question was CD4+ T cells from peripheral blood mononuclear cells, obtained in the third trimester of pregnancy. The CDR3 loop reads CATSYGLAGTIYEQYF. Written as DNA, the CDR3 is TGTGCCACCTCCTACGGGCTAGCGGGAACCATCTACGAGCAGTACTTC.